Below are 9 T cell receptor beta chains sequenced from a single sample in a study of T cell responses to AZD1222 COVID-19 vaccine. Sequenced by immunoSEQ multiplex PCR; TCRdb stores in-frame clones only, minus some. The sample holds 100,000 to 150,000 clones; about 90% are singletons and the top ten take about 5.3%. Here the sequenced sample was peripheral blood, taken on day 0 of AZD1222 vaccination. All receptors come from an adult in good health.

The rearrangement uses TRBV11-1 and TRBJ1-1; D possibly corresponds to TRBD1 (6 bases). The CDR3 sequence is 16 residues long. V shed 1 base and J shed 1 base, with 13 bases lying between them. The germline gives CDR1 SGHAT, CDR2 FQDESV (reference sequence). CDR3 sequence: CASSLDEQGRNTEAFF. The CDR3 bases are TGTGCCAGCAGCTTAGATGAACAGGGAAGGAACACTGAAGCTTTCTTT.

Here the CDR3 reads CALVRKGRKPLHF. The CDR3 bases are TGTGCACTAGTCCGGAAAGGAAGGAAACCCCTCCACTTT. J is TRBJ1-6 and V is TRBV24-1; D is uncertain. The germline V gene encodes CDR1 KGHDR and CDR2 SFDVKD. The CDR3 runs 13 residues.

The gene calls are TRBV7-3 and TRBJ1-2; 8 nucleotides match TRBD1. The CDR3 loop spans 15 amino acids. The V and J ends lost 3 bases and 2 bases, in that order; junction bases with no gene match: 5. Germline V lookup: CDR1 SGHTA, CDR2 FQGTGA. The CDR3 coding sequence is TGTGCCAGCAGCTTCGACAGGGGAACCAACTATGGCTACACCTTC. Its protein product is CASSFDRGTNYGYTF. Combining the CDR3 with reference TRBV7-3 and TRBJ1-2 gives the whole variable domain GAGVSQTPSNKVTEKGKYVELRCDPISGHTALYWYRQSLGQGPEFLIYFQGTGAADDSGLPNDRFFAVRPEGSVSTLKIQRTERGDSAVYLCASSFDRGTNYGYTFGSGTRLTVV.

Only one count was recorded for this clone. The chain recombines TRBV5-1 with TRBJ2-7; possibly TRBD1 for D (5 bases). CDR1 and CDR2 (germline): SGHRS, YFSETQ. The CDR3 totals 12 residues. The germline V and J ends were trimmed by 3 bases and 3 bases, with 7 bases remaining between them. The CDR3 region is CASSSDSYEQYF. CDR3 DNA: TGCGCCAGCAGCTCAGACAGCTACGAGCAGTACTTC.

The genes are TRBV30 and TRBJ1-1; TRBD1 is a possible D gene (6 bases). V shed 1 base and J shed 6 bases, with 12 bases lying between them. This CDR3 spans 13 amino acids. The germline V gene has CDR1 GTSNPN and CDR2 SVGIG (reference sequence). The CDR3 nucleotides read TGTGCCTGGAGTGCAGGTGCAGGGGCTGAAGCTTTCTTT. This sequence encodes CAWSAGAGAEAFF. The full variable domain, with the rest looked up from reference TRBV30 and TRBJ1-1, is SQTIHQWPATLVQPVGSPLSLECTVEGTSNPNLYWYRQAAGRGLQLLFYSVGIGQISSEVPQNLSASRPQDRQFILSSKKLLLSDSGFYLCAWSAGAGAEAFFGQGTRLTVV.

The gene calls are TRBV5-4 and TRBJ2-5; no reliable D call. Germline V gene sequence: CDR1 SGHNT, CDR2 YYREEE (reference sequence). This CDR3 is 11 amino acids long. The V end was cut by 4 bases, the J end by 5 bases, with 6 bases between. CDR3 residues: CASSGAETQYF. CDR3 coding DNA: TGTGCCAGCAGCGGCGCGGAGACCCAGTACTTC. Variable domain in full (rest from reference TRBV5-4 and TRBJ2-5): ETGVTQSPTHLIKTRGQQVTLRCSSQSGHNTVSWYQQALGQGPQFIFQYYREEENGRGNFPPRFSGLQFPNYSSELNVNALELDDSALYLCASSGAETQYFGPGTRLLVL.

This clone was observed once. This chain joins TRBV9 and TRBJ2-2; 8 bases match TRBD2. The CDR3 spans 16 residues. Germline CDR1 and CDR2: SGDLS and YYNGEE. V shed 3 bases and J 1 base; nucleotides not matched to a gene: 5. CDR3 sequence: CASSEGGRLNTGELFF. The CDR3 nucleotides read TGTGCCAGCAGCGAGGGCGGGAGGCTGAACACCGGGGAGCTGTTTTTT.

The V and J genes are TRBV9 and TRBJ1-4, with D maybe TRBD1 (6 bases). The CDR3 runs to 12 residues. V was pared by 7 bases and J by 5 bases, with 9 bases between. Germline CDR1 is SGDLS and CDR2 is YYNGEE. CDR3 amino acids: CASSRGNEKLFF. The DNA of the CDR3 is TGTGCCAGCTCCAGGGGAAATGAAAAACTGTTTTTT. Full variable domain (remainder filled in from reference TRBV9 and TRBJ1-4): DSGVTQTPKHLITATGQRVTLRCSPRSGDLSVYWYQQSLDQGLQFLIQYYNGEERAKGNILERFSAQQFPDLHSELNLSSLELGDSALYFCASSRGNEKLFFGSGTQLSVL.

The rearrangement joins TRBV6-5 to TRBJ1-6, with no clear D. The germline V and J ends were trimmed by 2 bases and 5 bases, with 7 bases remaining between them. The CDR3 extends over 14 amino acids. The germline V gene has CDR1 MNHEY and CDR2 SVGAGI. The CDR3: CASSYGRNNSPLHF. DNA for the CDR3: TGTGCCAGCAGTTACGGGAGAAATAATTCACCCCTCCACTTT.